The sequence of this T cell receptor beta chain was determined in a study of breast tumors, draining lymph nodes, adjacent tissues. Breast cancer patients provided tissue from their axillary draining lymph nodes. The V end was cut by 4 bases, the J end by 7 bases, with 10 bases between. Germline V lookup: CDR1 SNHLY, CDR2 FYNNEI. CDR3 length: 13 residues. TCRdb re-derived calls from the multiplex PCR reads in MiXCR, one entry per CDR3 protein. The sample has fewer than 250,000 distinct CDR3 sequences, less than 40% seen once; the top ten hold approximately 1.5%. The sequenced sample consisted of axillary lymph node tissue. The sequence derives from a female donor with breast cancer. Some clones in this sample may be carry-over from other donors' samples. The chain combines TRBV2 with TRBJ1-4; no reliable D call. The CDR3 nucleotides are TGTGCCAGCAGTGGGGGTCTGGGTGAAAAACTGTTTTTT. It translates to CASSGGLGEKLFF.